The 5 T cell receptor beta chains below come from one sample, sequenced in a study of T-cell memory formation after mild COVID-19. TCRdb itself ran the 5' RACE reads through MiXCR, one entry per CDR3 protein. The profile shows about 560,000 distinct CDR3 sequences, about 18% of them singletons. Sequenced sample: PBMCs or a T cell subset sorted from them (not recorded which). Source of these receptors: an adult woman who had mild COVID-19 (a few samples of this study predate the infection). Cell type and time point are not known.

Regarding this clonotype: Because the CDR3 is missing its conserved closing phenylalanine or tryptophan, this is likely a read error. The chain joins TRBV6-5 to TRBJ2-1; 12 bases line up with TRBD2. Germline trimming cut 5 bases from V and 10 bases from J; bases unmatched to any gene: 12. In germline, CDR1 is MNHEY, CDR2 SVGAGI. The length of the CDR3 is 16 residues. The CDR3 spells CASSLNSGLAGPEQFL. In DNA, the CDR3 is TGTGCCAGCAGTCTCAATTCAGGACTAGCGGGGCCCGAGCAGTTCTTA.

This clonotype appeared a few times. V usage is TRBV20-1 and J usage is TRBJ2-7; the match to TRBD2 covers 12 bases. Trimming took 5 bases from V and 12 from J; bases not matched to a gene: 5. The V gene's germline CDR1 is DFQATT and CDR2 SNEGSKA (reference sequence). CDR3 length equals 11 residues. The DNA for the CDR3 is TGCAGTGCTTACGCTAGCGGGGGGGTGTACTTC. Protein product: CSAYASGGVYF.

V gene TRBV10-3 combines with J gene TRBJ2-3, with 8 bases fitting TRBD2. Trimming took 0 bases from V and 2 from J; bases not matched to a gene: 1. CDR3 size: 15 residues. Germline CDR1 reads ENHRY; CDR2 reads SYGVKD. DNA of the CDR3: TGTGCCATCAGTGAGTCGCGGGAGGACACAGATACGCAGTATTTT. Encoded protein: CAISESREDTDTQYF.

The chain has TRBV7-9 and TRBJ2-2; weak D call: TRBD2 (6 bases). V lost 0 bases, J lost 0 bases, and 17 bases lay in between. Germline V gene lookup returns CDR1 SEHNR and CDR2 FQNEAQ (reference sequence). This CDR3 is built from 19 residues. CDR3 bases: TGTGCCAGCAGCTTAGCGTTTGGGGGGTTAACCGCGAACACCGGGGAGCTGTTTTTT. Translation: CASSLAFGGLTANTGELFF.

This clonotype was seen a handful of times. The rearrangement links TRBV4-1 to TRBJ2-7, with D possibly TRBD2 on 6 matching bases. This CDR3 region has 16 residues. The V and J ends lost 1 base and 2 bases respectively, with 15 bases between them. Looked up from germline, CDR1 is MGHRA and CDR2 is YSYEKL. The CDR3 is CASSQGIAEVTYEQYF. The CDR3 DNA is TGCGCCAGCAGCCAAGGTATAGCGGAGGTGACCTACGAGCAGTACTTC.